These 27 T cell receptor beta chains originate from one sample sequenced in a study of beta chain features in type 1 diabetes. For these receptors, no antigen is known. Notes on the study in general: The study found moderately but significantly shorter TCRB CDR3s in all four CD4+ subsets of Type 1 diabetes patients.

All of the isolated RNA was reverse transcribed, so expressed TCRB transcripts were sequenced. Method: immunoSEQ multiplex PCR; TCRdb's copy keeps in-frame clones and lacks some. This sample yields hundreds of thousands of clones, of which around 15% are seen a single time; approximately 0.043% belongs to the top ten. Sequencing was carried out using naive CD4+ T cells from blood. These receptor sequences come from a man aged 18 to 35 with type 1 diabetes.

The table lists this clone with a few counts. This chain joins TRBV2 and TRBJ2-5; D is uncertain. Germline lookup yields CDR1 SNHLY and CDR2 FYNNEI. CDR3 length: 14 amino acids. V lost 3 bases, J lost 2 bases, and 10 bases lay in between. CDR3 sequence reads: CASSDSVVQETQYF. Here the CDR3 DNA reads TGTGCCAGCAGTGATTCGGTCGTTCAAGAGACCCAGTACTTC.

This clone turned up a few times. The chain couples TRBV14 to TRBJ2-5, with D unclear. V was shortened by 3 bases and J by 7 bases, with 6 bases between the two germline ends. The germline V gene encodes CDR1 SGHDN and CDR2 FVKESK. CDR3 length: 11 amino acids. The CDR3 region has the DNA TGTGCCAGCAGCCAGACATGGACCCAGTACTTC. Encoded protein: CASSQTWTQYF.

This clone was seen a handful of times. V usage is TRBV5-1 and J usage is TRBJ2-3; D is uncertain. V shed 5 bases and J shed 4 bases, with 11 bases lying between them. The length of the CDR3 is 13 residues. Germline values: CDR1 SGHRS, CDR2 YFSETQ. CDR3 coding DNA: TGCGCCAGCAGTTTTACGGATGCAGATACGCAGTATTTT. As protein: CASSFTDADTQYF.

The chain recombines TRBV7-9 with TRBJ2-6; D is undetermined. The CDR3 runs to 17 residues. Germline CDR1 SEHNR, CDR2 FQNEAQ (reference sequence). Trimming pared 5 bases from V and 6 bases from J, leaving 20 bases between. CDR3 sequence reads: CASSGPLGRPEANVLTF. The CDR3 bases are TGTGCCAGCAGCGGCCCGCTGGGCCGCCCGGAGGCCAACGTCCTGACTTTC.

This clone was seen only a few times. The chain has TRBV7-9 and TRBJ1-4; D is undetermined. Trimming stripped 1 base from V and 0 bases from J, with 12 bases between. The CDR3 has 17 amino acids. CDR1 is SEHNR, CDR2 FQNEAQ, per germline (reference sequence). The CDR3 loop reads CASSLGQARTTNEKLFF. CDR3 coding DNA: TGTGCCAGCAGCTTAGGGCAGGCGAGAACAACTAATGAAAAACTGTTTTTT.

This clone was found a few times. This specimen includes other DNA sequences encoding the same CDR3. The CDR3 loop reads CASSLARAQPQHF. The CDR3 DNA is TGTGCCAGCAGCTTAGCTAGGGCCCAGCCCCAGCATTTT. This chain links TRBV7-9 with TRBJ1-5; D gene uncertain. Germline-derived CDR1 and CDR2 are SEHNR and FQNEAQ (reference sequence). V lost 0 bases, J lost 7 bases, and 7 bases lay in between. The CDR3 loop spans 13 amino acids.

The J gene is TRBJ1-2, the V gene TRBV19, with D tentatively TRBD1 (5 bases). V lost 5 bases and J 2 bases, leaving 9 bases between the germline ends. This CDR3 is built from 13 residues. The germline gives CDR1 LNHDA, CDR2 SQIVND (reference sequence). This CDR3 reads CASSPGPNYGYTF. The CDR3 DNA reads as TGTGCCAGTAGTCCAGGGCCCAACTATGGCTACACCTTC.

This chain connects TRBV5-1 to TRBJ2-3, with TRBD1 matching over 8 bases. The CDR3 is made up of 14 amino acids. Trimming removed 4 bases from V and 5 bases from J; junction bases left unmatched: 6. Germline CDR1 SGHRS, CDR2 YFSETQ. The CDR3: CASSPRTGIDTQYF. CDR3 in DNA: TGCGCCAGCAGCCCCCGGACAGGGATAGATACGCAGTATTTT.

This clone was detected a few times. In DNA form, the CDR3 reads TGTGCCGGGGACAGTGTTGGATACGAGCAGTACTTC. Translating gives CAGDSVGYEQYF. The rearrangement uses TRBV30 and TRBJ2-7; 7 bases fit TRBD1. Germline CDR1 is GTSNPN and CDR2 is SVGIG (reference sequence). The CDR3 extends over 12 amino acids. The V segment lost 8 bases and the J segment 4 bases; nucleotides outside the gene matches: 8.

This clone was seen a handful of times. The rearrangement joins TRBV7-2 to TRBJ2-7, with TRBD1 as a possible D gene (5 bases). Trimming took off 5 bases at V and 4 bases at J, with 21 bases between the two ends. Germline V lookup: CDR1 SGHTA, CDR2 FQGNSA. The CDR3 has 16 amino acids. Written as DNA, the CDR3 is TGTGCCAGCAGCATGCCCCAAGACAGCAGTCGATACGAGCAGTACTTC. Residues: CASSMPQDSSRYEQYF.

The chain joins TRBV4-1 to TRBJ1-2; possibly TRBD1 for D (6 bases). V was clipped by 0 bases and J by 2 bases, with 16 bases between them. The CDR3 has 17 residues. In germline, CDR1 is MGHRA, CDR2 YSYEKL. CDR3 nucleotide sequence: TGCGCCAGCAGCCAAGATGTGGGGACCCAGGGGAACTATGGCTACACCTTC. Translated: CASSQDVGTQGNYGYTF.

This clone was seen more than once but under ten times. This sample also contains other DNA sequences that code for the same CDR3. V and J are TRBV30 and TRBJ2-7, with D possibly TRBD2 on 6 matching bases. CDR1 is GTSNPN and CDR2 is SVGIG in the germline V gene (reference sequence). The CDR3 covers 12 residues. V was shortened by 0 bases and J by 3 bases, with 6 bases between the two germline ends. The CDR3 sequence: CAWSVAGYEQYF. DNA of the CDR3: TGTGCCTGGAGTGTAGCGGGCTACGAGCAGTACTTC.

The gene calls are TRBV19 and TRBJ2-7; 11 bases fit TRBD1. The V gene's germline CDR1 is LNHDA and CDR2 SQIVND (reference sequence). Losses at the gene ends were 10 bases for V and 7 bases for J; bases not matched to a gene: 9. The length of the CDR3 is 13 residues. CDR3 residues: CATQGQGAREQYF. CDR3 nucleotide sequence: TGTGCCACTCAAGGACAGGGGGCGCGGGAGCAGTACTTC. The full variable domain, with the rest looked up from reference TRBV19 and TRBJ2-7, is DGGITQSPKYLFRKEGQNVTLSCEQNLNHDAMYWYRQDPGQGLRLIYYSQIVNDFQKGDIAEGYSVSREKKESFPLTVTSAQKNPTAFYLCATQGQGAREQYFGPGTRLTVT.

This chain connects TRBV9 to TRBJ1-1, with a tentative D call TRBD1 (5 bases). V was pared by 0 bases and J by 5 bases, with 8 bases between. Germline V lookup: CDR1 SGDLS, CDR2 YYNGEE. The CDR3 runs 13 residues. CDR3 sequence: CASSVGQRTEAFF. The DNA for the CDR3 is TGTGCCAGCAGCGTAGGACAGAGGACTGAAGCTTTCTTT. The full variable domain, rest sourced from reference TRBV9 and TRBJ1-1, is DSGVTQTPKHLITATGQRVTLRCSPRSGDLSVYWYQQSLDQGLQFLIQYYNGEERAKGNILERFSAQQFPDLHSELNLSSLELGDSALYFCASSVGQRTEAFFGQGTRLTVV.

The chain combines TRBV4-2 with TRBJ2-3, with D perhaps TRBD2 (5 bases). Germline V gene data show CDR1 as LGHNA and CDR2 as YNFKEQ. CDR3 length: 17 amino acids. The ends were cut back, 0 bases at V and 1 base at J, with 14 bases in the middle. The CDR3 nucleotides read TGTGCCAGCAGCCAAGATGTAATTTTACTAGGCACAGATACGCAGTATTTT. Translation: CASSQDVILLGTDTQYF.

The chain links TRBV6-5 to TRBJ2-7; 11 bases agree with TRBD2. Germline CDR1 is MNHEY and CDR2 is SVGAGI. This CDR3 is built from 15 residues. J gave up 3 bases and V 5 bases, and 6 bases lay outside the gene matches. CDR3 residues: CASSRLAGPDYEQYF. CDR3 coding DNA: TGTGCCAGCAGTAGACTAGCGGGACCCGACTACGAGCAGTACTTC.

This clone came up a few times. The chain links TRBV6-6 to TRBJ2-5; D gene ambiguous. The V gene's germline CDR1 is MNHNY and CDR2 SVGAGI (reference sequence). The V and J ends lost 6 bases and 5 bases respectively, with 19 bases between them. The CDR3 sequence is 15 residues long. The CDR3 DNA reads TGTGCCAGCAGCAGCCGGGCCGCAGTTGGGGAGACCCAGTACTTC. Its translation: CASSSRAAVGETQYF.

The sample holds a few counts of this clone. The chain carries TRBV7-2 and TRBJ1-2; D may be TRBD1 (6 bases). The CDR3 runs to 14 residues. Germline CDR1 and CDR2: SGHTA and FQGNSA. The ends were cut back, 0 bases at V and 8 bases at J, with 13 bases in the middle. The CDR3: CASSLAKQGNGYTF. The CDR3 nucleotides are TGTGCCAGCAGCTTAGCGAAACAGGGAAACGGCTACACCTTC.

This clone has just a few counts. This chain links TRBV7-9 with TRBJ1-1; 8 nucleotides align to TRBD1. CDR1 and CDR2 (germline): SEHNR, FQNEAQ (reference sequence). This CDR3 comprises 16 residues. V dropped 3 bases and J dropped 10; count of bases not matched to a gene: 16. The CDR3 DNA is TGTGCCAGCAGCTTGGGAGACAGAGGCGGAACAGGGGGAGCTTTCTTT. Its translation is CASSLGDRGGTGGAFF.

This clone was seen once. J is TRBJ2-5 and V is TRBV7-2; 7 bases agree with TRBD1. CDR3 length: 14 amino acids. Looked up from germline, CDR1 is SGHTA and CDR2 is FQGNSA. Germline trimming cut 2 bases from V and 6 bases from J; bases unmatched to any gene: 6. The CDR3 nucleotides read TGTGCCAGCAGCTTACTGAGACAGGGACAGACCCAGTACTTC. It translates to CASSLLRQGQTQYF.

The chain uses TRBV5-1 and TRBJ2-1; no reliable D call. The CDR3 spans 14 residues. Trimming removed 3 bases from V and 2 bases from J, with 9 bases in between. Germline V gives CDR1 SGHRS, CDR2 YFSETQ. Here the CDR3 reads CASSYLPAYNEQFF. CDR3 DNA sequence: TGCGCCAGCAGCTACCTTCCGGCCTACAATGAGCAGTTCTTC. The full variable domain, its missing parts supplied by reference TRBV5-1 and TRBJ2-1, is KAGVTQTPRYLIKTRGQQVTLSCSPISGHRSVSWYQQTPGQGLQFLFEYFSETQRNKGNFPGRFSGRQFSNSRSEMNVSTLELGDSALYLCASSYLPAYNEQFFGPGTRLTVL.

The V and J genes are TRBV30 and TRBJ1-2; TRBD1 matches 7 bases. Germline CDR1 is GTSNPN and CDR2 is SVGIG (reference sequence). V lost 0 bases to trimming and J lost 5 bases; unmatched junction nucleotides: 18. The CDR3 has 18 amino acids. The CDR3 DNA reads TGTGCCTGGAGTGTACTGGGGGACAGCTCTACAATTGTTTATGGCTACACCTTC. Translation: CAWSVLGDSSTIVYGYTF.

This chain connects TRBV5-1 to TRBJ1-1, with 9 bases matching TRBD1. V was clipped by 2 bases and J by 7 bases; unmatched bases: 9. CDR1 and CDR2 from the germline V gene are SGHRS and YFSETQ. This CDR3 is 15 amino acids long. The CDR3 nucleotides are TGCGCCAGCAGCTTACAGGGGGCGCCTGGGGATGAAGCTTTCTTT. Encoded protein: CASSLQGAPGDEAFF.

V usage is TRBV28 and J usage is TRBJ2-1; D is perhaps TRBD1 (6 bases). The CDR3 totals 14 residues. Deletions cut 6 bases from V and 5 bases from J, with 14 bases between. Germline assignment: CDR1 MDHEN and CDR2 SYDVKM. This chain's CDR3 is CASSKGDRNNEQFF. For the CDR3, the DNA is TGTGCCAGCAGCAAAGGCGACAGGAACAATGAGCAGTTCTTC.

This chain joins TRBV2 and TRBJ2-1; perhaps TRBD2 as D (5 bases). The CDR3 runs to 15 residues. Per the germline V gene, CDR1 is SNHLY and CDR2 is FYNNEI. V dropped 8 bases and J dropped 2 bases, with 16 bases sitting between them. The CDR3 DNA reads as TGTGCCAGCCGGATCGGCCGGGGAACCTACAATGAGCAGTTCTTC. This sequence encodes CASRIGRGTYNEQFF.

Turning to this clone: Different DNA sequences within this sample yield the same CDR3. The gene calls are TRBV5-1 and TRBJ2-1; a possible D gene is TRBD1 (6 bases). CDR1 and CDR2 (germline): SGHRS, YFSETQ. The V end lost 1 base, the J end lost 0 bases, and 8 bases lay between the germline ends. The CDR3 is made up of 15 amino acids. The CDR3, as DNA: TGCGCCAGCAGCTTGCAGGGGAGCTCCTACAATGAGCAGTTCTTC. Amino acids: CASSLQGSSYNEQFF.

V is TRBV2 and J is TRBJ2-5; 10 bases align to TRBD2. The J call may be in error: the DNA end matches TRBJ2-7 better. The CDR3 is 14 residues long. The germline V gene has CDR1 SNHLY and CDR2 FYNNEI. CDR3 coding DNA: TGTGCCAGCACGAGGCTAGCGGGAGTGGTCGAGCAGTACTTC. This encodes CASTRLAGVVEQYF.